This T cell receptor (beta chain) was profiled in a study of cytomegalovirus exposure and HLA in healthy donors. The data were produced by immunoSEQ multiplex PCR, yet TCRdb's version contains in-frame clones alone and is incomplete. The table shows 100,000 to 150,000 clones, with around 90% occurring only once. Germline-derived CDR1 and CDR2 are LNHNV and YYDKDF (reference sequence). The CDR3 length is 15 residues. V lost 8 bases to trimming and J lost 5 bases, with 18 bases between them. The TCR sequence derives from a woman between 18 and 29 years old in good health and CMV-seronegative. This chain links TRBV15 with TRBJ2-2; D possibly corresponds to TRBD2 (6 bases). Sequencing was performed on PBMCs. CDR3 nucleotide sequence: TGTGCCACCGACCGGCCGGGGGTACTGACCGGGGAGCTGTTTTTT. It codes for CATDRPGVLTGELFF. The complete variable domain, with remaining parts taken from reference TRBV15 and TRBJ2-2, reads DAMVIQNPRYQVTQFGKPVTLSCSQTLNHNVMYWYQQKSSQAPKLLFHYYDKDFNNEADTPDNFQSRRPNTSFCFLDIRSPGLGDTAMYLCATDRPGVLTGELFFGEGSRLTVL.